The clone carrying this TCR beta chain has more than one count but fewer than ten. This table comes from immunoSEQ multiplex PCR, and its TCRdb copy is limited to in-frame clones, with some not included. This table holds roughly 220,000 clones, around 90% found once. This sample was taken from a study of blood T cell repertoires in COVID-19. V was cut by 2 bases and J by 5 bases, with 15 bases left in between. Germline CDR1 MNHEY, CDR2 SMNVEV (reference sequence). CDR3 size: 15 residues. The chain recombines TRBV27 with TRBJ1-2; no definite D call. Sequenced input: PBMCs or T cells enriched from blood (not recorded which). This sequence originates from a woman aged 50 to 60 with acute COVID-19. The CDR3 bases are TGTGCCAGCAGTTTAAGGCCCGACATAGGATATGGCTACACCTTC. Protein: CASSLRPDIGYGYTF.